The next 21 T cell receptor beta chains were all read from a single sample in a study of T cells after yellow fever vaccination. TCRdb fed the 5' RACE reads into MiXCR, producing one record per CDR3 protein. The table has about 130,000 distinct CDR3 sequences, around 9.8% seen once. The sequencing used CD8+ T cells sorted from PBMCs, collected on the day of the yellow fever booster vaccination. These receptor sequences come from a man aged 18 to 29 who received the YFV17D yellow fever vaccine.

The V and J genes are TRBV6-5 and TRBJ2-7, with a weak D call TRBD1 (6 bases). The germline V gene encodes CDR1 MNHEY and CDR2 SVGAGI. V was clipped by 6 bases and J by 6 bases, with 15 bases between them. The CDR3 extends over 13 amino acids. As DNA, the CDR3 is TGTGCCAGCAGCCGAGGAGAAGGGGGCGAGCAGTACTTC. Protein sequence: CASSRGEGGEQYF.

Ten or more counts support this clonotype. The chain uses TRBV12-3 or TRBV12-4 and TRBJ1-2, with D perhaps TRBD1 (5 bases). The V gene lost 6 bases and the J gene lost 4 bases, with 18 bases spanning the gap. This CDR3 is 15 amino acids long. CDR3 nucleotide sequence: TGTGCCAGCAGCTCGCAGGGATCAAGCTCCTATGGCTACACCTTC. It encodes CASSSQGSSSYGYTF.

The chain couples TRBV27 to TRBJ2-6; 7 bases agree with TRBD1. The CDR3 spans 15 residues. V trimming: 6 bases; J trimming: 3 bases; junction bases outside the gene matches: 5. Germline assignment: CDR1 MNHEY and CDR2 SMNVEV (reference sequence). CDR3 sequence: CASSFGTVGANVLTF. In DNA, the CDR3 is TGTGCCAGCAGCTTTGGGACAGTTGGGGCCAACGTCCTGACTTTC. Based on the CDR3 plus reference TRBV27 and TRBJ2-6, the full variable domain is EAQVTQNPRYLITVTGKKLTVTCSQNMNHEYMSWYRQDPGLGLRQIYYSMNVEVTDKGDVPEGYKVSRKEKRNFPLILESPSPNQTSLYFCASSFGTVGANVLTFGAGSRLTVL.

This chain uses TRBV30 with TRBJ1-4, with 7 positions matching TRBD1. The CDR3 consists of 12 residues. Trimming removed 4 bases from V and 4 bases from J; junction bases left unmatched: 0. Germline V gene sequence: CDR1 GTSNPN, CDR2 SVGIG (reference sequence). The CDR3 DNA sequence: TGTGCCTGGACAGGGGGTAATGAAAAACTGTTTTTT. Translated: CAWTGGNEKLFF.

In this sample, this clonotype turned up a few times. The chain uses TRBV7-2 and TRBJ2-1; D not resolved. Germline V lookup: CDR1 SGHTA, CDR2 FQGNSA. V lost 2 bases and J lost 7, with 6 bases in between. This CDR3 region has 12 residues. The chain's CDR3 is CASSLIRNEQFF. CDR3 coding DNA: TGTGCCAGCAGCTTAATTAGGAATGAGCAGTTCTTC.

This chain links TRBV12-3 or TRBV12-4 with TRBJ2-1; the D gene is possibly TRBD2 (7 bases). The germline V and J ends were trimmed by 1 base and 3 bases, with 10 bases remaining between them. The CDR3 totals 15 residues. CDR3 DNA sequence: TGTGCCAGCAGTTTAGTGGGGGGGCACTACAATGAGCAGTTCTTC. Translating it yields CASSLVGGHYNEQFF.

This clonotype has ten or more counts. The gene calls are TRBV29-1 and TRBJ2-1, with D tentatively TRBD2 (6 bases). V lost 7 bases, J lost 3 bases, and 10 bases lay in between. The CDR3 is 12 residues long. Germline CDR1 is SQVTM and CDR2 is ANQGSEA. The CDR3 reads CSAVGGYNEQFF. CDR3 bases: TGCAGCGCCGTCGGGGGCTACAATGAGCAGTTCTTC.

This chain uses TRBV6-2 or TRBV6-3 with TRBJ1-5; D perhaps matches TRBD1 (5 bases). This CDR3 spans 15 amino acids. Trimming stripped 2 bases from V and 5 bases from J, with 13 bases between. The germline gives CDR1 MNHEY, CDR2 SVGEGT. In nucleotides, the CDR3 is TGTGCCAGCAGTTACCCCTTGGGGGTCCATCAGCCCCAGCATTTT. Protein: CASSYPLGVHQPQHF.

This clonotype was recorded a few times. This chain joins TRBV30 and TRBJ2-7; possibly TRBD1 for D (5 bases). The CDR3 loop spans 13 amino acids. In germline, CDR1 is GTSNPN, CDR2 SVGIG (reference sequence). V shed 3 bases and J shed 4 bases, with 13 bases lying between them. The CDR3: CAWRIGAKYEQYF. As DNA, the CDR3 is TGTGCCTGGAGGATAGGGGCAAAATACGAGCAGTACTTC.

This clonotype has only a few counts. This sequence joins TRBV5-1 and TRBJ2-7, with D perhaps being TRBD1 or TRBD2 (5 bases each). The CDR3 has 15 residues. From germline, CDR1 is SGHRS and CDR2 YFSETQ. Trimming took off 1 base at V and 0 bases at J, with 11 bases between the two ends. DNA of the CDR3: TGCGCCAGCAGCTTGAATTCTGGGGGCTCCTACGAGCAGTACTTC. Its translation: CASSLNSGGSYEQYF.

Worth noting for this clonotype: A much larger clone is a single base away; this may be a read error. The chain carries TRBV6-6 and TRBJ1-5; weak D call: TRBD1 (6 bases). The V and J ends lost 7 bases and 3 bases respectively, with 13 bases between them. The CDR3 is made up of 14 amino acids. Germline CDR1 is MNHNY and CDR2 is SVGAGI (reference sequence). CDR3 protein: CASKPGQNNQPQHF. The CDR3 coding sequence is TGTGCCAGCAAACCCGGACAGAACAATCAGCCCCAGCATTTT.

This clonotype was seen more than once but under ten times. The genes are TRBV4-3 and TRBJ2-6; D unresolved. Deletions cut 2 bases from V and 0 bases from J, with 17 bases between. The CDR3 has 19 amino acids. Germline CDR1 LGHNA, CDR2 YSLEER. The DNA of the CDR3 is TGCGCCAGCAGCCAAATGCTATTGGAGAGTTTCTCTGGGGCCAACGTCCTGACTTTC. Translation: CASSQMLLESFSGANVLTF.

This clonotype was counted between two and nine times. The J gene is TRBJ1-1, the V gene TRBV5-6; no clear D gene. This CDR3 contains 18 residues. Germline V lookup: CDR1 SGHDT, CDR2 YYEEEE. Trimming left V 3 bases short and J 0 bases short, with 21 bases between. CDR3 loop: CASSSEDTVTVMNTEAFF. The CDR3 nucleotides read TGTGCCAGCAGCTCCGAGGATACAGTGACGGTCATGAACACTGAAGCTTTCTTT.

This clonotype was seen many times. This chain connects TRBV5-4 to TRBJ1-1; perhaps TRBD1 as D (6 bases). Germline V gene data show CDR1 as SGHNT and CDR2 as YYREEE (reference sequence). V lost 6 bases to trimming and J lost 6 bases, with 15 bases between them. The CDR3 has 13 residues. CDR3 coding DNA: TGTGCCAGCACCTACGGGGGGGCCGCTGAAGCTTTCTTT. This translates into CASTYGGAAEAFF. Full variable domain (rest looked up from reference TRBV5-4 and TRBJ1-1): ETGVTQSPTHLIKTRGQQVTLRCSSQSGHNTVSWYQQALGQGPQFIFQYYREEENGRGNFPPRFSGLQFPNYSSELNVNALELDDSALYLCASTYGGAAEAFFGQGTRLTVV.

This chain connects TRBV29-1 to TRBJ2-5; D might be TRBD2 (6 bases). V shed 4 bases and J shed 1 base, with 16 bases lying between them. CDR1 is SQVTM, CDR2 ANQGSEA, per germline. The CDR3 is 15 residues long. CDR3 region: CSVGTGDLSQETQYF. The CDR3 DNA reads TGCAGCGTTGGGACGGGGGACCTTTCCCAAGAGACCCAGTACTTC.

V and J are TRBV27 and TRBJ2-3, with 8 bases fitting TRBD1. Germline V gives CDR1 MNHEY, CDR2 SMNVEV (reference sequence). V shed 0 bases, J shed 0 bases, and the junction held 5 bases outside the gene matches. This CDR3 region has 17 residues. The CDR3 is CASSLSLQGGSTDTQYF. The CDR3 nucleotides are TGTGCCAGCAGTTTATCGCTACAGGGGGGTAGCACAGATACGCAGTATTTT.

This clonotype was recorded many times. The chain has TRBV12-3 or TRBV12-4 and TRBJ2-1, with a possible D match to TRBD2 (5 bases). Trimming removed 3 bases at V and 5 bases at J, with 11 bases between. This CDR3 spans 14 amino acids. CDR3 amino acids: CASSLTSGDNEQFF. In nucleotides, the CDR3 is TGTGCCAGCAGTTTGACCAGCGGAGACAATGAGCAGTTCTTC.

This chain connects TRBV19 to TRBJ2-7, with TRBD1 matching 11 bases. This CDR3 region has 14 residues. Germline loops: CDR1 LNHDA, CDR2 SQIVND (reference sequence). V dropped 5 bases and J dropped 5; count of bases not matched to a gene: 5. CDR3 DNA sequence: TGTGCCAGTAGTTCGGACAGGGGGCATGACGAGCAGTACTTC. It specifies CASSSDRGHDEQYF. Variable domain in full (rest from reference TRBV19 and TRBJ2-7): DGGITQSPKYLFRKEGQNVTLSCEQNLNHDAMYWYRQDPGQGLRLIYYSQIVNDFQKGDIAEGYSVSREKKESFPLTVTSAQKNPTAFYLCASSSDRGHDEQYFGPGTRLTVT.

This clonotype was recorded a few times. This CDR3 reads CASSLGDSQFYGYTF. The CDR3 nucleotides read TGCGCCAGCAGCTTGGGGGACAGCCAGTTCTATGGCTACACCTTC. The V call is TRBV5-1, the J call TRBJ1-2; 7 nucleotides agree with TRBD1. Unmatched junction bases numbered 6, after V lost 0 bases and J lost 4 bases. The CDR3 totals 15 residues. Per germline, CDR1 SGHRS and CDR2 YFSETQ.

The chain joins TRBV20-1 to TRBJ1-1; possible D gene TRBD1, 5 bases. The germline gives CDR1 DFQATT, CDR2 SNEGSKA (reference sequence). V lost 3 bases and J lost 1, with 18 bases in between. The CDR3 extends over 16 amino acids. The CDR3 DNA reads as TGCAGTGCTAGGGTGCCCCGGGACGGCCCGAACACTGAAGCTTTCTTT. This translates into CSARVPRDGPNTEAFF.

There are a few counts of this clonotype. V is TRBV5-5 and J is TRBJ2-1; D is possibly TRBD2 (6 bases). Germline CDR1 and CDR2: SGHKS and YYEKEE (reference sequence). This CDR3 comprises 15 residues. V dropped 6 bases and J dropped 0 bases, with 13 bases sitting between them. In DNA, the CDR3 is TGTGCCAGCACCATGGGGGGAGACTCCTACAATGAGCAGTTCTTC. Protein product: CASTMGGDSYNEQFF.